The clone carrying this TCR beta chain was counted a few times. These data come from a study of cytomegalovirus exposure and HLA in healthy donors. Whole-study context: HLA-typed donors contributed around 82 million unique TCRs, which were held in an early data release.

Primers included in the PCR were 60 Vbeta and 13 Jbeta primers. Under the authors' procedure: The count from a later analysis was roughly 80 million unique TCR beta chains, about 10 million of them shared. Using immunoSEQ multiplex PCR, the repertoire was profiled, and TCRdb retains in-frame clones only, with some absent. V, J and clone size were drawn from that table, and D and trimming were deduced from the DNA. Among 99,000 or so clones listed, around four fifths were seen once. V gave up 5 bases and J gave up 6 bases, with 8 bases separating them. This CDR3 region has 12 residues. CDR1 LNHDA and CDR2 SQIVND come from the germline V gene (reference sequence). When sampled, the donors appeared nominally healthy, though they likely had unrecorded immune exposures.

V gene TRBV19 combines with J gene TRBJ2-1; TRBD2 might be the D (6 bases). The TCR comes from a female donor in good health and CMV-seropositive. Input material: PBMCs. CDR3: CASSLGGNEQFF. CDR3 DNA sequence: TGTGCCAGTAGTCTGGGGGGCAATGAGCAGTTCTTC.